This section outlines one T cell receptor beta chain sequence together with its context. The antigen is not known. V gave up 7 bases and J gave up 9 bases, with 13 bases separating them. Germline loops: CDR1 MNHEY, CDR2 SVGAGI. The CDR3 extends over 12 amino acids. This record comes from a study of CD4+ T cells in melanoma. Study-wide results and caveats: CD8+ T cell, macrophage and B cell function reportedly correlated with neoantigen-specific CD4+ T cells.

The data were produced by immunoSEQ multiplex PCR, yet TCRdb's version contains in-frame clones alone and is incomplete. The repertoire has about 21,000 clones, roughly 80% of them found once; the top ten carry less than 4%. The chain uses TRBV6-5 and TRBJ2-1; D unclear. Sequencing was done on a sample of cells from a culture (not recorded whether cultured in vitro). This receptor was identified in a human donor with melanoma. Here the CDR3 reads CASNSGLGEQFF. CDR3 DNA: TGTGCCAGCAACTCTGGGTTGGGTGAGCAGTTCTTC.